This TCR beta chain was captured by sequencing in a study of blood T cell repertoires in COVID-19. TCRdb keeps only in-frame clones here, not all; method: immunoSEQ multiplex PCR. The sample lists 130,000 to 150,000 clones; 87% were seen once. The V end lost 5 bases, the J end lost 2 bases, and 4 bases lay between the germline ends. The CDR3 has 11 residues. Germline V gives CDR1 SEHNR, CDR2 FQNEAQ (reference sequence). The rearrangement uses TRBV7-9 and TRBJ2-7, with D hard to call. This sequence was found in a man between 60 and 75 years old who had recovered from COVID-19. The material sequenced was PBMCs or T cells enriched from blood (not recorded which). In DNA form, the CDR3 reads TGTGCCAGCAGCCGGGCCTACGAGCAGTACTTC. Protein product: CASSRAYEQYF.